This T cell receptor beta chain was identified in a study of T-cell reconstitution after alpha-beta-depleted transplantation in children. Study results and limitations: Approximately two months post-transplant, alpha-beta T cells reportedly originated from several hundred expanded graft clones. Surviving recipient T cells and intrathymic progenitors accounted for some patients' high TCRbeta diversity at day 60. Newly produced T cells mostly provided counts and TCRbeta diversity after one year, as hyperexpanded clones declined.

This clonotype was seen at least ten times. Its antigen is currently unknown. Preparation of the TCRbeta library used unique molecular identifiers. TCRdb ran MiXCR on the PCR reads and lists one entry per CDR3 protein. The sample contains hundreds of thousands of distinct CDR3 sequences, 23% of which appear only once. Trimming pared 6 bases from V and 0 bases from J, leaving 3 bases between. The length of the CDR3 is 11 residues. The germline gives CDR1 MDHEN, CDR2 SYDVKM. The sample in question was PBMCs, mostly from graft donor cells, obtained 360 days after TCRalphabeta/CD19-depleted stem cell transplant. The sequence came from a boy less than two years old who had a stem cell transplant for acute myeloid leukemia, so the T cells may come from the graft donor. This chain joins TRBV28 and TRBJ2-7; D gene unclear. The CDR3 DNA sequence: TGTGCCAGCAGAAACTCCTACGAGCAGTACGTC. Protein: CASRNSYEQYV.